This T cell receptor (beta chain) was documented in a study of blood T cell repertoires in COVID-19. Whole-study context: The United States, Italy and Spain supplied acute and convalescent COVID-19 samples. From T cells, B-cell-depleted T cells, or PBMCs came the material, which was cDNA or gDNA.

Methods used by the authors: Estimation of nucleated cell counts was performed using reference gene primer amplification. Assay: immunoSEQ multiplex PCR; the TCRdb copy retains only in-frame clones and omits some. That table is the source of V, J and clone size, and D and trimming were worked out from the DNA. The table records 200,000 to 300,000 clones, about 80% of them present only once. The CDR3 has 13 residues. Germline CDR1 reads LNHDA; CDR2 reads SQIVND (reference sequence). V was pared by 7 bases and J by 2 bases, with 9 bases between. The receptor's source is a human donor in a cohort sampled during active COVID-19. This chain uses TRBV19 with TRBJ1-3, with D hard to call. Source material: peripheral blood. CDR3 bases: TGTGCCAGTACTGCAGGTACTGGAAACACCATATATTTT. Translating gives CASTAGTGNTIYF.